Below are 25 T cell receptor beta chains sequenced from a single sample in a study of molecular identifiers for immune sequencing clone quantification. TCRdb ran MiXCR on the PCR reads and lists one entry per CDR3 protein. In the table there are hundreds of thousands of distinct CDR3 sequences, 25% of which are singletons. The sample was naive CD8+ T cells from blood, with Jurkat cell RNA spiked in. The subset here: FACS-sorted CD8+CD4-CCR7+CD45RA+ naive T cells. The receptor source for this set is a human donor in good health. Some libraries in this study had Jurkat cell RNA spiked in.

The rearrangement uses TRBV30 and TRBJ1-1; 7 bases line up with TRBD1. The CDR3 is 13 amino acids. CDR1 is GTSNPN and CDR2 is SVGIG in the germline V gene (reference sequence). The V segment lost 2 bases and the J segment 5 bases; nucleotides outside the gene matches: 5. The chain's CDR3 is CAWSSRGPTEAFF. The CDR3 nucleotides read TGTGCCTGGAGTTCGAGGGGGCCAACTGAAGCTTTCTTT.

V gene TRBV19 combines with J gene TRBJ2-1; D unclear. Trimming took off 7 bases at V and 2 bases at J, with 9 bases between the two ends. Germline V lookup: CDR1 LNHDA, CDR2 SQIVND (reference sequence). CDR3 length: 13 amino acids. The CDR3 region is CASKSGPYNEQFF. The CDR3 coding sequence is TGTGCCAGTAAATCCGGGCCCTACAATGAGCAGTTCTTC.

This clonotype was counted at least ten times. The chain couples TRBV20-1 to TRBJ1-3; 10 nucleotides match TRBD1. In germline, CDR1 is DFQATT, CDR2 SNEGSKA (reference sequence). V shed 4 bases and J 1 base; nucleotides not matched to a gene: 4. The CDR3 totals 15 residues. The CDR3 coding sequence is TGCAGTGCTACCGAGGACAGGGGGTCTGGAAACACCATATATTTT. Its protein is CSATEDRGSGNTIYF.

With regard to this clonotype: This likely comes from a read error, as the CDR3 has no conserved phenylalanine or tryptophan at its end. The chain recombines TRBV7-9 with TRBJ2-5; D is possibly TRBD2 (5 bases). V lost 2 bases to trimming and J lost 1 base, with 8 bases between them. From germline, CDR1 is SEHNR and CDR2 FQNEAQ (reference sequence). CDR3 size: 14 residues. The DNA of the CDR3 is TGTGCCAGCAGCTTATATCGGGGCCAAGAGACCCAGTACTAC. Protein: CASSLYRGQETQYY.

The chain employs TRBV4-1 and TRBJ1-5, with D unresolved. V lost 1 base and J lost 5, with 9 bases in between. This CDR3 has 14 residues. Germline V gene sequence: CDR1 MGHRA, CDR2 YSYEKL. As DNA, the CDR3 is TGCGCCAGCAGCCAAGCGAGTTCCGATCAGCCCCAGCATTTT. Its translation is CASSQASSDQPQHF.

Note on this clonotype: At one boundary the junction diverges from the germline segment, which might be a read error. J is TRBJ2-6 and V is TRBV28, with a possible D match to TRBD1 (6 bases). Germline CDR1 and CDR2: MDHEN and SYDVKM. The CDR3 has 15 residues. CDR3 sequence: CTSSYDRSGANVLTF. In nucleotides, the CDR3 is TGTACCAGCAGTTACGACAGGTCTGGGGCCAACGTCCTGACTTTC. Full variable domain (rest looked up from reference TRBV28 and TRBJ2-6): DVKVTQSSRYLVKRTGEKVFLECVQDMDHENMFWYRQDPGLGLRLIYFSYDVKMKEKGDIPEGYSVSREKKERFSLILESASTNQTSMYLCTSSYDRSGANVLTFGAGSRLTVL.

This clonotype was recorded a few times. At one of its ends the junction is not consistent with the germline gene, which may arise from a read error. The V and J genes are TRBV20-1 and TRBJ2-1; the D gene is possibly TRBD2 (5 bases). Looked up from germline, CDR1 is DFQATT and CDR2 is SNEGSKA (reference sequence). There are 15 residues in the CDR3. CDR3 DNA: TGCGGTGCTAGAGGTCGGCGGGCCGCCTACAATGAGCAGTTCTTC. It translates to CGARGRRAAYNEQFF.

Remarks on this clonotype: The junction differs from germline at one of its ends, possibly a read error. In nucleotides, the CDR3 is TGTGCCAGCAGCCAGTCCGACAGCTCCTATGATTCACCCCTTCACTTT. Its translation: CASSQSDSSYDSPLHF. V usage is TRBV14 and J usage is TRBJ1-6; D may be TRBD1 (5 bases). Germline CDR1 and CDR2: SGHDN and FVKESK. This CDR3 has 16 residues.

Turning to this clonotype: A much larger clone lies a single base off, so this may be a read error. The chain is built from TRBV4-3 and TRBJ2-4; D remains ambiguous. This CDR3 contains 17 residues. Germline V CDR1 and CDR2: LGHNA, YSLEER. CDR3 residues: CASRQVFGRRAKNIQYF. The CDR3 DNA follows: TGCGCCAGCCGCCAAGTTTTCGGGCGACGGGCCAAAAACATTCAGTACTTC.

Of note for this clonotype: At one end the junction does not follow the germline gene, possibly because of a read error. The chain is built from TRBV28 and TRBJ1-1; unclear D gene. The CDR3 runs 12 residues. Germline V gene lookup returns CDR1 MDHEN and CDR2 SYDVKM. In nucleotides, the CDR3 is TGTGCCTGCAGTTTGCCAGGCACTGAAGCTTTCTTT. This translates into CACSLPGTEAFF.

This clonotype was seen more than once but under ten times. The V gene is TRBV6-5, the J gene TRBJ2-2, with TRBD1 as a possible D gene (6 bases). The V gene's germline CDR1 is MNHEY and CDR2 SVGAGI. The CDR3 totals 13 residues. Trimming shortened V by 2 bases and J by 6 bases, and 7 bases separated the two germline ends. This CDR3 is CASSYEGAGELFF. The CDR3 bases are TGTGCCAGCAGTTACGAGGGGGCCGGGGAGCTGTTTTTT.

The CDR3 DNA sequence: TGCGCCAGCAGCCAAGATCCAGCGACAGATGGGGCCTACGAGCAGTACTTC. Translation gives CASSQDPATDGAYEQYF. This chain joins TRBV4-3 and TRBJ2-7; possible D gene TRBD1, 5 bases. Germline V gene data show CDR1 as LGHNA and CDR2 as YSLEER. V shed 0 bases and J shed 2 bases, with 17 bases lying between them. This CDR3 contains 17 residues.

The chain joins TRBV7-2 to TRBJ2-7; weak D call: TRBD2 (6 bases). Per germline, CDR1 SGHTA and CDR2 FQGNSA. The CDR3 consists of 16 residues. V lost 3 bases and J lost 1, with 16 bases in between. CDR3 nucleotides: TGTGCCAGCAGCTTTATAGCGGAAGTTACTTCCTACGAGCAGTACTTC. Amino acids: CASSFIAEVTSYEQYF.

The V gene is TRBV6-5, the J gene TRBJ1-1, with D perhaps TRBD1 (6 bases). V lost 4 bases and J lost 4, with 13 bases in between. The CDR3 has 14 amino acids. CDR1 and CDR2 from the germline V gene are MNHEY and SVGAGI. CDR3 nucleotide sequence: TGTGCCAGCAGTTCCAGGGGAGGTATCACTGAAGCTTTCTTT. Translating gives CASSSRGGITEAFF.

Remarks on this clonotype: Since a much larger clone is just one base distant, this may be a read error. This chain links TRBV13 with TRBJ1-1; no definite D call. This CDR3 is built from 15 residues. Germline V gene sequence: CDR1 PRHDT, CDR2 FYEKMQ (reference sequence). The ends were cut back, 3 bases at V and 5 bases at J, with 16 bases in the middle. The CDR3 here is CASSFGHRLFTEAFF. For the CDR3, the DNA is TGTGCCAGCAGCTTTGGCCACCGGTTGTTTACTGAAGCTTTCTTT.

This clonotype has more than one count but fewer than ten. The chain links TRBV2 to TRBJ1-1; weak D call: TRBD1 (5 bases). Germline lookup yields CDR1 SNHLY and CDR2 FYNNEI. The CDR3 runs to 13 residues. With 7 bases removed from V and 9 bases from J, the gap between germline ends came to 18 bases. For the CDR3, the DNA is TGTGCCAGCACCGACAGTACCATTTTGAAAGCTTTCTTT. It encodes CASTDSTILKAFF.

In this sample, this clonotype turned up many times. The chain employs TRBV6-5 and TRBJ1-2; the match to TRBD1 covers 8 bases. Germline loops: CDR1 MNHEY, CDR2 SVGAGI. The CDR3 loop spans 17 amino acids. V lost 7 bases and J lost 2; bases outside the gene matches: 15. The CDR3 sequence is CASTLYAGAGGNYGYTF. The CDR3 nucleotides read TGTGCCAGCACCCTTTATGCCGGGGCAGGGGGCAACTATGGCTACACCTTC.

The table lists this clonotype with a few counts. The CDR3 is CASSISVGQWNTEAFF. CDR3 nucleotide sequence: TGTGCCAGTAGTATCAGCGTGGGACAGTGGAACACTGAAGCTTTCTTT. The chain joins TRBV19 to TRBJ1-1, with 7 bases matching TRBD1. V lost 3 bases and J lost 1; bases outside the gene matches: 8. CDR1 LNHDA and CDR2 SQIVND come from the germline V gene (reference sequence). The CDR3 has 16 residues.

This clonotype was counted many times. The genes are TRBV7-2 and TRBJ2-7, with TRBD1 matching over 7 bases. The CDR3 is 15 amino acids. In germline, CDR1 is SGHTA, CDR2 FQGNSA. V lost 0 bases, J lost 4 bases, and 6 bases stayed unmatched. The CDR3 sequence: CASSLASGGVYEQYF. In DNA form, the CDR3 reads TGTGCCAGCAGCTTAGCGTCAGGGGGTGTGTACGAGCAGTACTTC.

The chain combines TRBV6-5 with TRBJ2-1; 11 nucleotides align to TRBD2. Germline lookup yields CDR1 MNHEY and CDR2 SVGAGI. The CDR3 length is 16 residues. V gave up 4 bases and J gave up 4 bases; unmatched junction bases: 6. The CDR3 protein is CASSSAGTSGYNEQFF. The CDR3 nucleotides read TGTGCCAGCAGTTCAGCAGGGACTAGCGGATACAATGAGCAGTTCTTC.

The J gene is TRBJ2-7, the V gene TRBV5-1; D perhaps matches TRBD1 (5 bases). Trimming stripped 4 bases from V and 3 bases from J, with 17 bases between. Germline V gives CDR1 SGHRS, CDR2 YFSETQ. The CDR3 is 15 residues long. The CDR3 region has the DNA TGCGCCAGCAGCCTAGGACAAGGCCTTTACTACGAGCAGTACTTC. This encodes CASSLGQGLYYEQYF.

This clonotype was seen ten or more times. The chain employs TRBV14 and TRBJ2-7; 8 positions match TRBD2. Germline CDR1 and CDR2: SGHDN and FVKESK. The CDR3 runs to 15 residues. V lost 1 base, J lost 4 bases, and 6 bases stayed unmatched. CDR3 nucleotides: TGTGCCAGCAGCCAAGCTCCGGGACTAGGTTACGAGCAGTACTTC. Translated, it gives CASSQAPGLGYEQYF. The full variable domain, its missing parts supplied by reference TRBV14 and TRBJ2-7, is EAGVTQFPSHSVIEKGQTVTLRCDPISGHDNLYWYRRVMGKEIKFLLHFVKESKQDESGMPNNRFLAERTGGTYSTLKVQPAELEDSGVYFCASSQAPGLGYEQYFGPGTRLTVT.

V and J are TRBV27 and TRBJ1-5; 9 bases match TRBD1. The CDR3 sequence is 16 residues long. Germline CDR1 MNHEY, CDR2 SMNVEV (reference sequence). After removal of 0 bases from V and 2 bases from J, the junction contained 2 bases not matched to a gene. In DNA form, the CDR3 reads TGTGCCAGCAGTTTATCGACAGGGGGAGGCAATCAGCCCCAGCATTTT. This gives the protein CASSLSTGGGNQPQHF.

The V gene is TRBV10-2, the J gene TRBJ2-5; no firm D call. This CDR3 region has 13 residues. Trimming left V 4 bases short and J 3 bases short, with 9 bases between. CDR1 WSHSY and CDR2 SAAADI come from the germline V gene. CDR3 DNA sequence: TGCGCCAGCAGTGGTCCTCGGAAAGAGACCCAGTACTTC. Amino acid sequence: CASSGPRKETQYF.

This clonotype was counted between two and nine times. The chain employs TRBV4-1 and TRBJ2-7, with no clear D. The CDR3 consists of 14 residues. V was cut by 2 bases and J by 0 bases, with 8 bases left in between. Germline lookup yields CDR1 MGHRA and CDR2 YSYEKL. The CDR3 reads CASSQISSSYEQYF. CDR3 DNA: TGCGCCAGCAGCCAAATCTCCAGCTCCTACGAGCAGTACTTC.